This T cell receptor (beta chain) stems from a study of tumor-infiltrating lymphocytes in localized non-small cell lung cancer. Profiling relied on immunoSEQ multiplex PCR, and the TCRdb table lists in-frame clones only, not all of them. The data hold around 17,000 clones, with roughly 40% observed a single time. Of note for this clone: Its antigen is as yet unknown.

General study findings and limits: Tumor T-cell fraction was not associated with recurrence-free survival.

Material for sequencing was lung tumor tissue. This clonotype was sampled from a human donor with non-small cell lung cancer.

The DNA of the CDR3 is TGTGCCAGCAGCTTAGGGACACCTGAAGCTTTCTTT. Protein sequence: CASSLGTPEAFF. V gene TRBV11-2 combines with J gene TRBJ1-1; tentative D call: TRBD1 (5 bases). CDR1 is SGHAT and CDR2 is FQNNGV in the germline V gene. The CDR3 consists of 12 residues. Trimming removed 1 base from V and 6 bases from J, with 6 bases in between.